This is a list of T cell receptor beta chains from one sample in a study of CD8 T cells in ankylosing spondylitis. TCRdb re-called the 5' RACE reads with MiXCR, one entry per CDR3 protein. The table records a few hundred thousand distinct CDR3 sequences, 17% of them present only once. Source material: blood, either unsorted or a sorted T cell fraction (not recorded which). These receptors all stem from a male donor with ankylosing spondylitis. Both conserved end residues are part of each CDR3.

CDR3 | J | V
CAWAQGAGGWDEQFF | TRBJ2-1 | TRBV30
CASSFLGTTYEQYF | TRBJ2-7 | TRBV5-5
CASSFGLEETQYF | TRBJ2-5 | TRBV7-3
CSLPIGLEGYRYTF | TRBJ1-2 | TRBV20-1
CASSQGWASGRGDTQYF | TRBJ2-3 | TRBV3-1
CASSHGLAGWEAKNIQYF | TRBJ2-4 | TRBV11-2
CASSLLPQNTEAFF | TRBJ1-1 | TRBV5-1
CASSQVSGSSYEQYF | TRBJ2-7 | TRBV4-3
CASSLVRAQPQHF | TRBJ1-5 | TRBV12-3/TRBV12-4
CASSGGLSSYNEQFF | TRBJ2-1 | TRBV2
CASSQDNNEQFF | TRBJ2-1 | TRBV6-6
CASSSFESSYNSPLHF | TRBJ1-6 | TRBV6-5
CASSLDRGKNGYTF | TRBJ1-2 | TRBV12-3/TRBV12-4
CSAGGQGFGYTF | TRBJ1-2 | TRBV29-1
CSARDPGRGPTDTQYF | TRBJ2-3 | TRBV20-1
CASSQVGVKQYF | TRBJ2-7 | TRBV4-1
CASSVDRGGNEQFF | TRBJ2-1 | TRBV7-7
CASSQQGAGYGYTF | TRBJ1-2 | TRBV2
CASSLGGTGNRNEQFF | TRBJ2-1 | TRBV11-2
CASSYSGGDSKNIQYF | TRBJ2-4 | TRBV5-1
CASSLDSLDGYTF | TRBJ1-2 | TRBV5-1
CASSLRDSNQPQHF | TRBJ1-5 | TRBV11-2
CASSVNSYNEQFF | TRBJ2-1 | TRBV11-3
CASSLGTGQSDTQYF | TRBJ2-3 | TRBV2
CASSSPRNEQFF | TRBJ2-1 | TRBV12-3/TRBV12-4
CASSLWADSYNEQFF | TRBJ2-1 | TRBV27
CASSQGASGGYNEQFF | TRBJ2-1 | TRBV4-2
CASSYDRKSYEQYF | TRBJ2-7 | TRBV6-5
CASLNLDGPNQPQHF | TRBJ1-5 | TRBV28
CASSLTTVNEKLFF | TRBJ1-4 | TRBV5-1
CSARSRNTEAFF | TRBJ1-1 | TRBV20-1
CASSYVQGAYGYTF | TRBJ1-2 | TRBV6-2/TRBV6-3
CSARDLWSGLQETQYF | TRBJ2-5 | TRBV20-1
CASSQEGGENYGYTF | TRBJ1-2 | TRBV4-3
CASSQGAGTYNEQFF | TRBJ2-1 | TRBV4-1
CASSPKGQGAIFF | TRBJ1-1 | TRBV7-3
CASSKDSVGLYEQYF | TRBJ2-7 | TRBV28